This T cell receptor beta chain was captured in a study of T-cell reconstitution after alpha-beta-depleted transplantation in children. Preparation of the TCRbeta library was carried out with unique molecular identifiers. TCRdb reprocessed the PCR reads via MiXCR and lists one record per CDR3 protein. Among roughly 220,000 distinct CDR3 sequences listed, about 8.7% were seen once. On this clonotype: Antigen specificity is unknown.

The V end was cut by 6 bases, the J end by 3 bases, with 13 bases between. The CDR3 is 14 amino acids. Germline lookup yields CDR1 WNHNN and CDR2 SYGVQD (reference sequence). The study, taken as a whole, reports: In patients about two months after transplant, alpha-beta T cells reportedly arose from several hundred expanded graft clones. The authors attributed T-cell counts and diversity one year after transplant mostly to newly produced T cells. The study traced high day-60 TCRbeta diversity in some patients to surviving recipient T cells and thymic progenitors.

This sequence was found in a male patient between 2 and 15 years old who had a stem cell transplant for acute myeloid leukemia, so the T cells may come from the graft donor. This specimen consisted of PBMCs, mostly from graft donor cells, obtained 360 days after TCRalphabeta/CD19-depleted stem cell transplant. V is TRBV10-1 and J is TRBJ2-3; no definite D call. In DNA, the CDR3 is TGCGCCAGCAGCCCCTGGGCGGCTACAGATACGCAGTATTTT. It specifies CASSPWAATDTQYF.